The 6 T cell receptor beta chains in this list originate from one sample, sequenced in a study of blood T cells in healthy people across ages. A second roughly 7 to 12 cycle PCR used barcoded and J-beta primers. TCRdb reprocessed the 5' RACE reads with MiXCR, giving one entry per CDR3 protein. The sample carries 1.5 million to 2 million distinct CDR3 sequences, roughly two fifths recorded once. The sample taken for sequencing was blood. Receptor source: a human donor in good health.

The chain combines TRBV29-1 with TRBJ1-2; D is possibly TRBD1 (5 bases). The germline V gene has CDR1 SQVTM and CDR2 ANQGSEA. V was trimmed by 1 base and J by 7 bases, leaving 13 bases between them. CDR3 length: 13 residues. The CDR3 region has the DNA TGCAGCGTTGAAGTCTCCCAAGGGGTTGGCTACACCTTC. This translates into CSVEVSQGVGYTF.

The CDR3, as DNA: TGCAGCGTCTGGCTAGGGGGTAATACGCAGTATTTT. Translation: CSVWLGGNTQYF. The genes are TRBV29-1 and TRBJ2-3; TRBD1 is a possible D gene (6 bases). V was trimmed by 6 bases and J by 7 bases, leaving 14 bases between them. This CDR3 spans 12 amino acids. Germline CDR1 SQVTM, CDR2 ANQGSEA.

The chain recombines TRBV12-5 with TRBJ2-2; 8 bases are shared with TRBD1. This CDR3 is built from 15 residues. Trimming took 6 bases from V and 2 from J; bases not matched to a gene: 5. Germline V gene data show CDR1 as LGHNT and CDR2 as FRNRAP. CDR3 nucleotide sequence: TGTGCTAGTGGGAAGACAGGGGCAAACACCGGGGAGCTGTTTTTT. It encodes CASGKTGANTGELFF. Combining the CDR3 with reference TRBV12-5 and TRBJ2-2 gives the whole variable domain DARVTQTPRHKVTEMGQEVTMRCQPILGHNTVFWYRQTMMQGLELLAYFRNRAPLDDSGMPKDRFSAEMPDATLATLKIQPSEPRDSAVYFCASGKTGANTGELFFGEGSRLTVL.

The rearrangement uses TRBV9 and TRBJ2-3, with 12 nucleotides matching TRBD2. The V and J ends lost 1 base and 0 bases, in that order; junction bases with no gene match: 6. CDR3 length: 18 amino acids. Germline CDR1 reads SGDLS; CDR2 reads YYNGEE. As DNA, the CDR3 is TGTGCCAGCAGCGTATGGCCACTAGCGGGGGGTAGCACAGATACGCAGTATTTT. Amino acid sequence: CASSVWPLAGGSTDTQYF.

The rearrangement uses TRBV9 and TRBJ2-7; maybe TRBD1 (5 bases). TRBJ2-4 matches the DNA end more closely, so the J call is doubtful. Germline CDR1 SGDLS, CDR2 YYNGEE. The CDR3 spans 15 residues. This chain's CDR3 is CASSVDVVGVDIQYF. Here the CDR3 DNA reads TGTGCCAGCAGCGTAGATGTAGTAGGGGTGGACATTCAGTACTTC.

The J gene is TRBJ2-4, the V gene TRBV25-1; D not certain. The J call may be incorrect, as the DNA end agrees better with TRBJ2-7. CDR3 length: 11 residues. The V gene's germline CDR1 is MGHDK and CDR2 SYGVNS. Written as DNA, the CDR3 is TGTGCCAGCAGTGGTTCTCGCGAGCAGTACTTC. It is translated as CASSGSREQYF.